This T cell receptor (beta chain) was documented in a study of blood T cells in healthy people across ages. Details on this clonotype: A read error may explain this, as a much larger clone is one base away.

In germline, CDR1 is SGHTA, CDR2 FQGNSA. The CDR3 consists of 12 residues. A second PCR of roughly 7 to 11 cycles used a sample-barcoded 5' primer and a J-beta primer mix. TCRdb analysed the 5' RACE reads with MiXCR anew, one entry per CDR3 protein. The data hold some 890,000 distinct CDR3 sequences, with roughly 29% observed a single time. This sample was also put to use in a study of T cells of mothers and their children.

The receptor's source is a woman in her forties in good health. J is TRBJ2-2 and V is TRBV7-2, with D possibly TRBD2 on 5 matching bases. Sequencing was done on a sample of blood. The CDR3 region is CASSLLAGERFF. CDR3 bases: TGTGCCAGCAGCTTGCTAGCCGGGGAGCGGTTTTTT.